Presented here are 30 T cell receptor beta chains from one specimen sequenced in a study of shared clonotypes between healthy human individuals. Sequencing was performed with immunoSEQ multiplex PCR; in TCRdb, only in-frame clones are kept and a portion is missing. The repertoire holds millions of clones, with 85% to 95% as singletons. The specimen was naive CD4+ T cells sorted from blood. Subset here: CD45RA+ positively selected. The receptors come from a man aged 18 to 30 in good health.

The chain carries TRBV4-2 and TRBJ1-1; D remains ambiguous. Trimming shortened V by 1 base and J by 2 bases, and 14 bases separated the two germline ends. Germline V CDR1 and CDR2: LGHNA, YNFKEQ. The length of the CDR3 is 16 residues. For the CDR3, the DNA is TGTGCCAGCAGCCAAGTTTGGGTTCCAGGAAACACTGAAGCTTTCTTT. Translation: CASSQVWVPGNTEAFF.

The V and J genes are TRBV4-1 and TRBJ2-7; 7 bases are shared with TRBD1. J gave up 7 bases and V 1 base, and 7 bases lay outside the gene matches. Per the germline V gene, CDR1 is MGHRA and CDR2 is YSYEKL. This CDR3 contains 14 residues. CDR3 in amino acids: CASSQAQGVREQYF. The CDR3 nucleotides read TGCGCCAGCAGCCAAGCCCAGGGGGTGCGGGAGCAGTACTTC.

This clone was detected once. Other nucleotide sequences from this sample produce the same CDR3. V gene TRBV5-1 combines with J gene TRBJ1-1; 11 bases line up with TRBD1. V trimming: 4 bases; J trimming: 4 bases; junction bases outside the gene matches: 6. CDR1 and CDR2 from the germline V gene are SGHRS and YFSETQ. This CDR3 has 15 residues. The chain's CDR3 is CASSLPGTGGTEAFF. The CDR3 region has the DNA TGCGCCAGCAGCCTGCCCGGGACAGGGGGCACTGAAGCTTTCTTT.

V is TRBV10-3 and J is TRBJ2-2, with 8 positions matching TRBD2. Germline V CDR1 and CDR2: ENHRY, SYGVKD. The V segment lost 10 bases and the J segment 3 bases; nucleotides outside the gene matches: 7. The CDR3 spans 14 residues. The CDR3 nucleotides are TGTGCCACCCACAAGACTAGCGACACCGGGGAGCTGTTTTTT. Protein product: CATHKTSDTGELFF.

The rearrangement joins TRBV6-6 to TRBJ2-2; D not certain. CDR1 is MNHNY, CDR2 SVGAGI, per germline (reference sequence). The CDR3 consists of 10 residues. Deletions cut 9 bases from V and 7 bases from J, with 6 bases between. The CDR3 DNA follows: TGTGCCAGTAGCCACGGGGAGCTGTTTTTT. The encoded protein is CASSHGELFF.

V gene TRBV4-3 combines with J gene TRBJ2-1; D may be TRBD2 (5 bases). V lost 0 bases and J lost 8, with 17 bases in between. Germline assignment: CDR1 LGHNA and CDR2 YSLEER. The CDR3 runs to 16 residues. The CDR3 is CASSQDTQQWRDEQFF. CDR3 nucleotides: TGCGCCAGCAGCCAAGATACCCAGCAGTGGCGGGATGAGCAGTTCTTC.

A remark on this clone: The same CDR3 arises from other DNA sequences in this sample as well. V is TRBV6-6 and J is TRBJ2-5; either TRBD1 or TRBD2 may fit D (5 bases each). The germline V gene has CDR1 MNHNY and CDR2 SVGAGI (reference sequence). This CDR3 has 14 amino acids. V dropped 0 bases and J dropped 2 bases, with 7 bases sitting between them. DNA for the CDR3: TGTGCCAGCAGTTACTCGGGACGGCAAGAGACCCAGTACTTC. This translates into CASSYSGRQETQYF.

The chain combines TRBV18 with TRBJ1-2, with TRBD1 as a possible D gene (5 bases). Germline assignment: CDR1 KGHSH and CDR2 LQKENI. The CDR3 sequence is 13 residues long. Trimming took off 6 bases at V and 2 bases at J, with 10 bases between the two ends. The CDR3 reads CASSEDRNYGYTF. CDR3 coding DNA: TGTGCCAGCTCCGAAGACAGAAACTATGGCTACACCTTC.

The chain carries TRBV7-3 and TRBJ2-3, with a possible D match to TRBD2 (7 bases). Germline V CDR1 and CDR2: SGHTA, FQGTGA. V lost 5 bases and J 1 base, leaving 13 bases between the germline ends. The CDR3 sequence is 15 residues long. The CDR3 protein is CASSHWGGGTDTQYF. The CDR3 DNA follows: TGTGCCAGCAGCCACTGGGGGGGCGGCACAGATACGCAGTATTTT.

As regards this clone: Other nucleotide sequences from this sample produce the same CDR3. This chain links TRBV9 with TRBJ2-5; the match to TRBD2 covers 12 bases. The CDR3 extends over 16 amino acids. Per germline, CDR1 SGDLS and CDR2 YYNGEE. J lost 1 base, V lost 3 bases, and 4 bases had no gene match. CDR3 nucleotides: TGTGCCAGCAGCGCAGGACTAGCGGGAACCCAAGAGACCCAGTACTTC. The encoded protein is CASSAGLAGTQETQYF.

J is TRBJ2-4 and V is TRBV27, with a possible D match to TRBD2 (5 bases). The CDR3 covers 14 residues. The germline gives CDR1 MNHEY, CDR2 SMNVEV (reference sequence). V was shortened by 0 bases and J by 7 bases, with 10 bases between the two germline ends. The CDR3: CASSLSPSLNIQYF. The CDR3 region has the DNA TGTGCCAGCAGTTTATCCCCTAGCCTGAACATTCAGTACTTC.

The chain has TRBV11-2 and TRBJ2-7; 8 bases are a match to TRBD1. The J segment lost 6 bases and the V segment lost 1 base, leaving 8 bases of the junction unmatched. Germline CDR1 and CDR2: SGHAT and FQNNGV. The CDR3 runs 15 residues. Here the CDR3 DNA reads TGTGCCAGCAGCTTAGCCGGGACAGGTTTCGGCGAGCAGTACTTC. Protein product: CASSLAGTGFGEQYF.

The J gene is TRBJ1-3, the V gene TRBV6-1, with D hard to call. V lost 6 bases and J 2 bases, leaving 8 bases between the germline ends. From germline, CDR1 is MNHNS and CDR2 SASEGT. The CDR3 runs 13 residues. The CDR3 sequence: CASRAAPGNTIYF. CDR3 bases: TGTGCCAGCAGGGCGGCTCCTGGAAACACCATATATTTT.

Many counts were recorded for this clone. The V call is TRBV9, the J call TRBJ1-5, with a possible D match to TRBD1 (5 bases). V was cut by 3 bases and J by 5 bases, with 30 bases left in between. Germline-derived CDR1 and CDR2 are SGDLS and YYNGEE. CDR3 length: 20 residues. The DNA for the CDR3 is TGTGCCAGCAGCGAGTATCCCCACCCGATGGACAACCTGGGGGATCAGCCCCAGCATTTT. Translation gives CASSEYPHPMDNLGDQPQHF.

The rearrangement links TRBV5-4 to TRBJ1-2; 8 nucleotides align to TRBD1. Germline assignment: CDR1 SGHNT and CDR2 YYREEE (reference sequence). This CDR3 region has 15 residues. V lost 4 bases, J lost 0 bases, and 5 bases stayed unmatched. The CDR3 is CASSSGQGPNYGYTF. The CDR3 DNA reads TGTGCCAGCAGCAGCGGACAGGGTCCTAACTATGGCTACACCTTC.

The chain has TRBV4-2 and TRBJ1-2, with 7 bases aligning to TRBD1. The CDR3 has 14 residues. The ends lost 3 bases at V and 4 bases at J; junction bases unmatched: 5. CDR1 and CDR2 from the germline V gene are LGHNA and YNFKEQ. The CDR3 DNA sequence: TGTGCCAGCAGCCAGGAGGGACAGCTCTATGGCTACACCTTC. This gives the protein CASSQEGQLYGYTF.

The CDR3 nucleotides read TGTGCCAGTCAGGGGACCATTAATGAAAAACTGTTTTTT. It yields the protein CASQGTINEKLFF. The gene calls are TRBV10-3 and TRBJ1-4; possibly TRBD1 for D (6 bases). The CDR3 spans 13 residues. CDR1 and CDR2 (germline): ENHRY, SYGVKD. With 10 bases removed from V and 4 bases from J, the gap between germline ends came to 13 bases.

This chain joins TRBV18 and TRBJ2-1, with 8 bases lining up with TRBD1. The ends lost 3 bases at V and 7 bases at J; junction bases unmatched: 14. CDR1 and CDR2 (germline): KGHSH, LQKENI. This CDR3 contains 17 residues. The CDR3 DNA is TGTGCCAGCTCACCGGAGAAAACCGGGACAGGAGGGAATGAGCAGTTCTTC. It yields the protein CASSPEKTGTGGNEQFF.

The genes are TRBV30 and TRBJ1-4, with D perhaps TRBD1 (5 bases). This CDR3 has 14 residues. Germline CDR1 and CDR2: GTSNPN and SVGIG (reference sequence). Trimming shortened V by 1 base and J by 3 bases, and 9 bases separated the two germline ends. The CDR3 spells CAWSGQGPNEKLFF. In nucleotides, the CDR3 is TGTGCCTGGAGTGGGCAGGGCCCTAATGAAAAACTGTTTTTT. Drawing the rest from reference TRBV30 and TRBJ1-4, the complete variable domain is SQTIHQWPATLVQPVGSPLSLECTVEGTSNPNLYWYRQAAGRGLQLLFYSVGIGQISSEVPQNLSASRPQDRQFILSSKKLLLSDSGFYLCAWSGQGPNEKLFFGSGTQLSVL.

The chain employs TRBV15 and TRBJ2-1, with a tentative D call TRBD2 (5 bases). The CDR3 extends over 16 amino acids. Germline CDR1 is LNHNV and CDR2 is YYDKDF (reference sequence). The ends were cut back, 0 bases at V and 1 base at J, with 10 bases in the middle. The CDR3: CATSRDRRTSYNEQFF. In DNA form, the CDR3 reads TGTGCCACCAGCAGAGATCGCAGGACTTCCTACAATGAGCAGTTCTTC.

The genes are TRBV21-1 and TRBJ2-2; the D segment call TRBD1 is taken from the table without a DNA check. TRBV21-1 is labeled a pseudogene. The CDR3 is 17 amino acids. The CDR3 loop reads CASSHIPGQGSTGELFF. The CDR3 nucleotides read TGTGCCAGCAGCCATATTCCGGGACAGGGGTCCACCGGGGAGCTGTTTTTT.

The V and J genes are TRBV30 and TRBJ2-2, with D possibly being TRBD2 (5 bases). V was cut by 1 base and J by 6 bases, with 12 bases left in between. Germline loops: CDR1 GTSNPN, CDR2 SVGIG (reference sequence). The CDR3 is made up of 14 amino acids. CDR3 DNA sequence: TGTGCCTGGAGTGGATCTAGCTCCGCCGGGGAGCTGTTTTTT. It specifies CAWSGSSSAGELFF.

This chain joins TRBV14 and TRBJ2-3; D may be TRBD1 or TRBD2 (5 bases each). Trimming removed 4 bases at V and 4 bases at J, with 15 bases between. Germline CDR1 SGHDN, CDR2 FVKESK. The CDR3 runs to 15 residues. The CDR3 sequence: CASSRNGQGPDTQYF. As DNA, the CDR3 is TGTGCCAGCAGCCGAAATGGGCAGGGACCAGATACGCAGTATTTT.

In its sample, this clone was seen once. The V and J genes are TRBV7-2 and TRBJ1-1; TRBD1 might be the D (6 bases). V lost 6 bases and J lost 6, with 17 bases in between. Germline V CDR1 and CDR2: SGHTA, FQGNSA. The CDR3 length is 14 residues. CDR3 in DNA: TGTGCCAGCAGACAGGGAGGTCTAATCGCTGAAGCTTTCTTT. Translation: CASRQGGLIAEAFF. Combining the CDR3 with reference TRBV7-2 and TRBJ1-1 gives the whole variable domain GAGVSQSPSNKVTEKGKDVELRCDPISGHTALYWYRQSLGQGLEFLIYFQGNSAPDKSGLPSDRFSAERTGGSVSTLTIQRTQQEDSAVYLCASRQGGLIAEAFFGQGTRLTVV.

V gene TRBV4-3 combines with J gene TRBJ2-2; possible D gene TRBD2, 5 bases. V lost 0 bases and J 5 bases, leaving 10 bases between the germline ends. The CDR3 consists of 15 residues. From germline, CDR1 is LGHNA and CDR2 YSLEER. CDR3 sequence: CASSQDLRETGELFF. The CDR3 DNA reads TGCGCCAGCAGCCAAGATCTGAGGGAAACCGGGGAGCTGTTTTTT.

Here the CDR3 DNA reads TGTGCTAGTGGTTTGGTCGGGGTTCCCTATAATTCACCCCTCCACTTT. Protein sequence: CASGLVGVPYNSPLHF. The chain uses TRBV12-5 and TRBJ1-6; D unresolved. CDR1 LGHNT and CDR2 FRNRAP come from the germline V gene. The CDR3 contains 16 residues. With 0 bases removed from V and 2 bases from J, the gap between germline ends came to 8 bases.

V is TRBV28 and J is TRBJ1-1; no firm D call. The CDR3 is 16 residues long. Trimming left V 2 bases short and J 1 base short, with 14 bases between. Germline V lookup: CDR1 MDHEN, CDR2 SYDVKM. CDR3 bases: TGTGCCAGCAGTTTACCCCCCCCGTCCGAGAACACTGAAGCTTTCTTT. This encodes CASSLPPPSENTEAFF.

V usage is TRBV5-1 and J usage is TRBJ1-1; D not certain. V lost 2 bases, J lost 9 bases, and 14 bases lay in between. This CDR3 spans 13 amino acids. The V gene's germline CDR1 is SGHRS and CDR2 YFSETQ. The CDR3 is CASSFKAGSQAFF. CDR3 nucleotides: TGCGCCAGCAGCTTCAAGGCCGGGAGTCAAGCTTTCTTT.

The CDR3 sequence is CASSYSGWGKNTEAFF. For the CDR3, the DNA is TGTGCCAGCAGTTACTCAGGGTGGGGTAAGAACACTGAAGCTTTCTTT. This rearrangement joins TRBV6-5 to TRBJ1-1; D remains unclear. The ends were cut back, 0 bases at V and 1 base at J, with 12 bases in the middle. CDR1 is MNHEY and CDR2 is SVGAGI in the germline V gene. The CDR3 contains 16 residues.

This clone came up once. The genes are TRBV16 and TRBJ1-3; the D gene is possibly TRBD1 (5 bases). This CDR3 comprises 15 residues. Trimming shortened V by 2 bases and J by 0 bases, and 8 bases separated the two germline ends. Germline CDR1 KGHSY, CDR2 FQNENV. The CDR3 bases are TGTGCCAGCAGCCAACGGGGGAGCTCTGGAAACACCATATATTTT. This translates into CASSQRGSSGNTIYF.